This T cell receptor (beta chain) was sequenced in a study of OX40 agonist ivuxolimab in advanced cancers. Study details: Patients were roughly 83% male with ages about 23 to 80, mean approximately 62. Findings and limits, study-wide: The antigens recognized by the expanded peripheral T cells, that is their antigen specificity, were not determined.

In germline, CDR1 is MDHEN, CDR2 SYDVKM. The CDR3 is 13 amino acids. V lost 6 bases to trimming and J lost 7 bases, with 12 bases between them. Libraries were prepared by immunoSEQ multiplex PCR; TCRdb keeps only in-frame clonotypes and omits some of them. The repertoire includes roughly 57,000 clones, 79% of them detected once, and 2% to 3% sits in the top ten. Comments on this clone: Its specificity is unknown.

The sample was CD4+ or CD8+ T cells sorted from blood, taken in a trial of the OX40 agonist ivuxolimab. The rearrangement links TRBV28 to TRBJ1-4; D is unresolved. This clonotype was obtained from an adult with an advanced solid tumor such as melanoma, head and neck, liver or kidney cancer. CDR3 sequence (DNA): TGTGCCAGCAGGACCCACCCGGGTGAAAAACTGTTTTTT. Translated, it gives CASRTHPGEKLFF. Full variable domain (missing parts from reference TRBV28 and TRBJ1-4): DVKVTQSSRYLVKRTGEKVFLECVQDMDHENMFWYRQDPGLGLRLIYFSYDVKMKEKGDIPEGYSVSREKKERFSLILESASTNQTSMYLCASRTHPGEKLFFGSGTQLSVL.